These T cell receptor beta chains were read from a single sample in a study of cytomegalovirus exposure and HLA in healthy donors. The data were produced by immunoSEQ multiplex PCR, yet TCRdb's version contains in-frame clones alone and is incomplete. This sample yields approximately 250,000 clones, of which roughly 85% are seen a single time; roughly 0.26% belongs to the top ten. The sample was PBMCs. These receptors all stem from a girl aged 2 to 10 in good health and CMV-seronegative. CDR3s include the opening cysteine and the closing phenylalanine or tryptophan. D genes are given only for firm matches. The size of a clone is reported for some rows only, either as once, few or many, or as a class for expanded clones.

CDR3 protein	CDR3 DNA	J gene	clone size	V gene	D gene
CASSDPGARGYTF	TGTGCCAGCAGCGACCCAGGGGCTAGGGGCTACACCTTC	TRBJ1-2	NA	TRBV6-5	NA
CASSGHQSNEQFF	TGTGCCAGCAGCGGACATCAAAGCAATGAGCAGTTCTTC	TRBJ2-1	few	TRBV6-6	NA
CASSEVKTGEQYF	TGTGCCAGCAGTGAAGTGAAGACAGGGGAGCAGTACTTC	TRBJ2-7	NA	TRBV6-1	TRBD1
CASSQSSPGNTQYF	TGCGCCAGCAGCCAATCCAGCCCAGGGAATACGCAGTATTTT	TRBJ2-3	NA	TRBV4-1	NA
CASSFRLAGGSGANVLTF	TGTGCCAGCAGCTTCAGACTAGCGGGGGGGTCTGGGGCCAACGTCCTGACTTTC	TRBJ2-6	once	TRBV7-9	TRBD2
CASSSADRVGRSYEQYF	TGTGCCAGCAGCTCGGCGGACAGGGTTGGCCGCTCCTACGAGCAGTACTTC	TRBJ2-7	NA	TRBV5-6	TRBD1
CASSETSGGPYEQYF	TGTGCCAGCAGTGAAACTAGCGGGGGGCCCTACGAGCAGTACTTC	TRBJ2-7	NA	TRBV2	TRBD2
CASSEPGGGNTIYF	TGTGCCAGCAGTGAACCAGGGGGTGGAAACACCATATATTTT	TRBJ1-3	NA	TRBV6-1	TRBD1
CASSQKRVEQLSYNEQFF	TGCGCCAGCAGCCAAAAGCGTGTCGAGCAGCTCTCCTACAATGAGCAGTTCTTC	TRBJ2-1	NA	TRBV4-1	NA
CASSLTSGYGYTF	TGCGCCAGCAGCTTGACTAGTGGTTATGGCTACACCTTC	TRBJ1-2	NA	TRBV5-1	NA
CASKTAGTPNEKLFF	TGTGCCAGTAAAACCGCCGGGACACCTAATGAAAAACTGTTTTTT	TRBJ1-4	few	TRBV19	NA
CSVSKGGRSLRTDTQYF	TGCAGCGTTTCCAAGGGGGGGAGGTCACTTCGCACAGATACGCAGTATTTT	TRBJ2-3	once	TRBV29-1	NA
CASSRRDRGHEQYF	TGTGCCAGCAGTCGTAGGGACAGGGGCCACGAGCAGTACTTC	TRBJ2-7	NA	TRBV2	TRBD1
CASEGPGFNTDTQYF	TGTGCCAGCGAAGGTCCGGGGTTCAACACAGATACGCAGTATTTT	TRBJ2-3	NA	TRBV2	NA
CASSYSGGRSTDTQYF	TGTGCCAGCAGTTACTCTGGAGGGCGGAGCACAGATACGCAGTATTTT	TRBJ2-3	NA	TRBV6-5	NA
CASSDRGHANSPLHF	TGTGCCAGCAGCGACAGGGGGCACGCTAATTCACCCCTCCACTTT	TRBJ1-6	NA	TRBV2	TRBD1
CASSRSTLATNEKLFF	TGTGCCAGCAGCCGATCCACTCTTGCAACTAATGAAAAACTGTTTTTT	TRBJ1-4	NA	TRBV27	NA
CASSPGGRDTGELFF	TGTGCCAGCAGCCCAGGGGGAAGGGACACCGGGGAGCTGTTTTTT	TRBJ2-2	NA	TRBV11-3	TRBD1
CASTRQGGGSTEAFF	TGTGCCAGCACGAGACAGGGTGGTGGGAGCACTGAAGCTTTCTTT	TRBJ1-1	NA	TRBV7-9	TRBD1
CASSIGTSEYYEQYF	TGTGCCAGTAGTATTGGGACTAGCGAGTACTACGAGCAGTACTTC	TRBJ2-7	NA	TRBV19	TRBD2
CASGLVRGQATYEQYF	TGTGCTAGTGGTTTGGTTAGGGGACAGGCAACCTACGAGCAGTACTTC	TRBJ2-7	NA	TRBV12-5	TRBD1
CAGSRGTLRDNEQFF	TGTGCCGGAAGCCGCGGGACTTTACGAGACAATGAGCAGTTCTTC	TRBJ2-1	NA	TRBV6-1	NA
CASTGDSYEQYF	TGCGCCAGCACAGGCGACTCCTACGAGCAGTACTTC	TRBJ2-7	NA	TRBV5-1	NA
CASHLTGPTGELFF	TGCGCCAGCCACCTGACAGGGCCCACCGGGGAGCTGTTTTTT	TRBJ2-2	NA	TRBV5-1	TRBD1
CASSYIPRDRGPQETQYF	TGCGCCAGCAGCTATATCCCCCGGGACAGGGGACCCCAAGAGACCCAGTACTTC	TRBJ2-5	NA	TRBV4-1	TRBD1
CASSSRDHRGWGYTF	TGTGCCAGCAGTTCCCGGGACCACAGGGGGTGGGGCTACACCTTC	TRBJ1-2	NA	TRBV27	TRBD1
CASSQVAGSSYNEQFF	TGTGCCAGCAGCCAAGTAGCGGGGTCTTCCTACAATGAGCAGTTCTTC	TRBJ2-1	NA	TRBV14	TRBD2
CASSEVASGRYNEQFF	TGTGCCAGCAGTGAGGTGGCTAGCGGGAGGTACAATGAGCAGTTCTTC	TRBJ2-1	NA	TRBV6-1	TRBD2
CASSLAAMNTEAFF	TGTGCCAGCAGCTTAGCCGCTATGAACACTGAAGCTTTCTTT	TRBJ1-1	NA	TRBV7-3	NA
CASSQEKRGGYNEQFF	TGCGCCAGCAGCCAAGAAAAGCGGGGGGGTTACAATGAGCAGTTCTTC	TRBJ2-1	few	TRBV4-1	TRBD2
CASISGGIYNEQFF	TGTGCCAGCATTAGCGGGGGGATCTACAATGAGCAGTTCTTC	TRBJ2-1	NA	TRBV6-1	TRBD2
CASSVGGSTEAFF	TGCGCCAGCAGTGTGGGGGGGAGCACTGAAGCTTTCTTT	TRBJ1-1	NA	TRBV10-2	NA
CASSLEGAETF	TGTGCCAGCAGCTTGGAGGGGGCTGAGACCTTC	TRBJ1-2	NA	TRBV5-4	TRBD1
CASSLAGIGYGYTF	TGCGCCAGCAGCTTGGCGGGGATCGGCTATGGCTACACCTTC	TRBJ1-2	once	TRBV5-1	NA
CASSQRLVTGQREQYF	TGCGCCAGCAGCCAGCGGCTGGTGACAGGGCAAAGGGAGCAGTACTTC	TRBJ2-7	once	TRBV4-1	TRBD1
CASSLMGAAGGPLYEQYF	TGTGCCAGCAGTTTAATGGGTGCCGCGGGAGGGCCACTGTACGAGCAGTACTTC	TRBJ2-7	NA	TRBV27	TRBD2
CASSFRGPDGYTF	TGTGCCAGCAGCTTCAGGGGGCCGGATGGCTACACCTTC	TRBJ1-2	NA	TRBV11-2	TRBD1
CASSLRGPGAYEQYF	TGTGCCAGCAGCTTAAGAGGGCCAGGAGCCTACGAGCAGTACTTC	TRBJ2-7	NA	TRBV5-6	NA
CASRRQGGTEAFF	TGTGCCAGCAGGAGACAGGGCGGGACTGAAGCTTTCTTT	TRBJ1-1	NA	TRBV2	TRBD1
CSVERGDGEKLFF	TGCAGCGTTGAGCGGGGGGATGGTGAAAAACTGTTTTTT	TRBJ1-4	NA	TRBV29-1	NA
CAWSQGLPPRHF	TGTGCCTGGAGCCAGGGGCTCCCGCCCCGGCATTTT	TRBJ1-5	NA	TRBV30	NA
CASSPSGAGELFF	TGTGCCAGCAGCCCCTCGGGGGCCGGGGAGCTGTTTTTT	TRBJ2-2	NA	TRBV7-2	NA
CASSLSRSYEQYF	TGTGCCAGCAGCTTGAGTAGATCCTACGAGCAGTACTTC	TRBJ2-7	NA	TRBV7-8	NA
CASSLSRGRTEAFF	TGTGCCAGCAGTTTGAGCCGAGGGCGGACTGAAGCTTTCTTT	TRBJ1-1	NA	TRBV27	NA
CAWSRGLDTEAFF	TGTGCCTGGAGTAGGGGGTTGGACACTGAAGCTTTCTTT	TRBJ1-1	NA	TRBV30	NA
CASSQGLHDNSPLHF	TGCGCCAGCAGCCAAGGACTACACGATAATTCACCCCTCCACTTT	TRBJ1-6	few	TRBV4-1	NA
CASSYGHRLTDTQYF	TGTGCCAGCAGTTACGGACACCGTCTCACAGATACGCAGTATTTT	TRBJ2-3	NA	TRBV6-5	NA
CAPENEQFF	TGTGCCCCCGAGAATGAGCAGTTCTTC	TRBJ2-1	NA	TRBV30	NA
CASSARDRPPNTEAFF	TGTGCCAGCAGCGCAAGGGACAGGCCACCGAACACTGAAGCTTTCTTT	TRBJ1-1	NA	TRBV9	TRBD1
CASSPLAGHSYEQYF	TGTGCCAGCAGTCCCCTAGCGGGCCACTCCTACGAGCAGTACTTC	TRBJ2-7	NA	TRBV6-1	TRBD2
CASSLRPSGYNEQFF	TGTGCCAGCAGCTTACGGCCTAGCGGGTACAATGAGCAGTTCTTC	TRBJ2-1	NA	TRBV7-2	TRBD2
CASSLGGGGGEQFF	TGTGCCAGCAGCTTAGGTGGCGGGGGGGGTGAGCAGTTCTTC	TRBJ2-1	once	TRBV11-2	TRBD2
CAWSAGLLTDTQYF	TGTGCCTGGAGTGCGGGACTTCTTACAGATACGCAGTATTTT	TRBJ2-3	NA	TRBV30	NA
CASSRQGGGYTF	TGTGCCAGCAGTAGACAGGGAGGAGGCTACACCTTC	TRBJ1-2	NA	TRBV6-1	TRBD1
CASSYVGTGLGSEQYF	TGTGCCAGCAGTTACGTTGGGACAGGGTTAGGGAGCGAGCAGTACTTC	TRBJ2-7	NA	TRBV6-5	TRBD1
CASSPRDSISYEQYF	TGTGCCAGCAGCCCCCGGGACAGTATTTCCTACGAGCAGTACTTC	TRBJ2-7	NA	TRBV9	TRBD1
CAWSYGGVAYGYTF	TGTGCCTGGAGTTACGGGGGGGTAGCATATGGCTACACCTTC	TRBJ1-2	few	TRBV30	NA
CASSLLAETDTQYF	TGTGCCAGCAGCTTACTAGCGGAAACAGATACGCAGTATTTT	TRBJ2-3	NA	TRBV5-4	TRBD2